This T cell receptor beta chain was observed in a study of blood T cell repertoires in COVID-19. For the study at large: The study drew acute and convalescent COVID-19 samples from the United States, Italy and Spain.

This clone came up once. The CDR3 runs 12 residues. Trimming took off 1 base at V and 3 bases at J, with 3 bases between the two ends. CDR1 and CDR2 (germline): LNHDA, SQIVND (reference sequence). In the study's own analysis: Amplification of reference gene primers provided the estimated nucleated cell counts. TCRdb keeps only in-frame clones here, not all; method: immunoSEQ multiplex PCR. Clone size and the V and J calls come from that table; the DNA yielded D and trimming. This table holds around 130,000 clones, 84% found once. J is TRBJ1-2 and V is TRBV19, with D unclear. This receptor was identified in a human donor in a cohort sampled during active COVID-19. The sequencing sample was made of peripheral blood. CDR3 sequence reads: CASSIGDYGYTF. The CDR3 coding sequence is TGTGCCAGTAGTATAGGAGACTATGGCTACACCTTC. The whole variable domain, filled in from reference TRBV19 and TRBJ1-2, reads DGGITQSPKYLFRKEGQNVTLSCEQNLNHDAMYWYRQDPGQGLRLIYYSQIVNDFQKGDIAEGYSVSREKKESFPLTVTSAQKNPTAFYLCASSIGDYGYTFGSGTRLTVV.